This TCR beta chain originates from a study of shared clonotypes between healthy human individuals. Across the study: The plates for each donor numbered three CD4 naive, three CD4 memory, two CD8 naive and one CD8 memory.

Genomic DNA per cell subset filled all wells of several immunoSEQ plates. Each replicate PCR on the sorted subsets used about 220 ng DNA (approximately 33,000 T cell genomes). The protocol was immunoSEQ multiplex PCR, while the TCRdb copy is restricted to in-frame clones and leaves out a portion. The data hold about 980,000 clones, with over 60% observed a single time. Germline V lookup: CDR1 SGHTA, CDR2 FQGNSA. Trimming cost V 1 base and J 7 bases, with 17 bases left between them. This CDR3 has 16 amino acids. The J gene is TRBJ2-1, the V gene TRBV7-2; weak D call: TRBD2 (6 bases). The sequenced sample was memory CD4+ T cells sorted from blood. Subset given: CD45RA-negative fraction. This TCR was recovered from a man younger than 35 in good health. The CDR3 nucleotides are TGTGCCAGCAGCTTAGGAGGCGGGAATATAGCTAATGAGCAGTTCTTC. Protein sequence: CASSLGGGNIANEQFF.